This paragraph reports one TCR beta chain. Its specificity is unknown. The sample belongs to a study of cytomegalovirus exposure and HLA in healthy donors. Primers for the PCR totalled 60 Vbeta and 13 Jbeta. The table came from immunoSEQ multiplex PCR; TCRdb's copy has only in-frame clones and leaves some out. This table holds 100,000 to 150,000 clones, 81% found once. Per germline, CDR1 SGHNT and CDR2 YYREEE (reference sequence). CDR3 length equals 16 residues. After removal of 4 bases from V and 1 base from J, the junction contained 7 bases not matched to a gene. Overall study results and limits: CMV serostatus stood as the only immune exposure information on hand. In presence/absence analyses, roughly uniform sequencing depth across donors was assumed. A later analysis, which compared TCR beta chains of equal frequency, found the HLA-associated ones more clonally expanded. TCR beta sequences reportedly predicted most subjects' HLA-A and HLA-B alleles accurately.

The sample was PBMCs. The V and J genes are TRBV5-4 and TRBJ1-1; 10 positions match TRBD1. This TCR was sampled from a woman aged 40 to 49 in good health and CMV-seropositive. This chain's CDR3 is CASSRGQGETNTEAFF. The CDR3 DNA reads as TGTGCCAGCAGCCGCGGACAGGGGGAAACGAACACTGAAGCTTTCTTT.